This TCR beta chain derives from a study of blood T cell repertoires in COVID-19. Study in general: Donors in the United States, Italy and Spain gave samples during acute or convalescent COVID-19. In each case, the material was cDNA or gDNA derived from T cells, B-cell-depleted T cells, or PBMCs.

Per the authors' pipeline: Counts of nucleated cells, estimated from reference gene primer amplification, were obtained. Some clones are missing from TCRdb's copy, which holds only in-frame ones; the method was immunoSEQ multiplex PCR. V and J calls and clone size are copied from that table; D and trimming were computed from the DNA. The data hold 150,000 to 200,000 clones, with about 80% observed a single time. Two negative PCRs, clearance, or symptom resolution had been documented for recovered Cohort 3 donors. V lost 5 bases and J lost 1; bases outside the gene matches: 4. The CDR3 consists of 14 residues. The germline V gene has CDR1 PRHDT and CDR2 FYEKMQ (reference sequence).

The chain joins TRBV13 to TRBJ1-1; TRBD1 matches 7 bases. Input material: PBMCs or T cells enriched from blood (not recorded which). The clonotype was recovered from a man aged 45-60 years who had recovered from COVID-19. CDR3: CASSRRDRNTEAFF. CDR3 DNA sequence: TGTGCCAGCAGCCGCCGGGACAGGAACACTGAAGCTTTCTTT.